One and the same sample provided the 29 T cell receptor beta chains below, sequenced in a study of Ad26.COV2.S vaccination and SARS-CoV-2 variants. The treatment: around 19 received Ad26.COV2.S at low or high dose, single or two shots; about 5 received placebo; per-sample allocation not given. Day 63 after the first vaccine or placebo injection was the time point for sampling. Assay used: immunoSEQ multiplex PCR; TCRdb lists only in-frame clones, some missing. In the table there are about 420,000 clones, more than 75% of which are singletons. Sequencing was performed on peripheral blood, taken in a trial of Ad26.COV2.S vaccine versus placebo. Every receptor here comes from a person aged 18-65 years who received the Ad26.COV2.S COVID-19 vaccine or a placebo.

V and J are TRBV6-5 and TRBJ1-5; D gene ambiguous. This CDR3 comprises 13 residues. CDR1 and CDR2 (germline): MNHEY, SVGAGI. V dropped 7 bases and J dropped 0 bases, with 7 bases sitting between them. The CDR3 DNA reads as TGTGCCAGCATAAAAGATAGCAATCAGCCCCAGCATTTT. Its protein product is CASIKDSNQPQHF.

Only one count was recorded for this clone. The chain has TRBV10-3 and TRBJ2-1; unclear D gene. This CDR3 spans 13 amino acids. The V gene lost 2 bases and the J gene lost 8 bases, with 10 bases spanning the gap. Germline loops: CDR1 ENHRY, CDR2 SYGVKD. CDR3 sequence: CAISEPHPDEQFF. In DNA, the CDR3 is TGTGCCATCAGTGAGCCCCACCCTGATGAGCAGTTCTTC.

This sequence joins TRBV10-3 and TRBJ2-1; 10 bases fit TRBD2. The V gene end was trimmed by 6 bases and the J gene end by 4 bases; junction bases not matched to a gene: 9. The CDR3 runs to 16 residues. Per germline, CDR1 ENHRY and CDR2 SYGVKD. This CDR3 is CAIRASGGALYNEQFF. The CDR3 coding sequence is TGTGCCATCAGAGCTAGCGGGGGCGCCCTGTACAATGAGCAGTTCTTC.

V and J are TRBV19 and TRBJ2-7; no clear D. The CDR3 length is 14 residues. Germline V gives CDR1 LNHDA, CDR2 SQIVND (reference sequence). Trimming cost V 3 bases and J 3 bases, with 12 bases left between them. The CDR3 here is CASSIRSKGYEQYF. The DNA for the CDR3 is TGTGCCAGTAGTATTCGCAGTAAGGGCTACGAGCAGTACTTC.

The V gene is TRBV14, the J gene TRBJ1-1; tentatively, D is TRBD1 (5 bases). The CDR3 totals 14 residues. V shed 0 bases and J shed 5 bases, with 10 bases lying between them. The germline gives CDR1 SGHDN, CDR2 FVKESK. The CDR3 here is CASSQDRGVTEAFF. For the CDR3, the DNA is TGTGCCAGCAGCCAAGACCGGGGGGTAACTGAAGCTTTCTTT.

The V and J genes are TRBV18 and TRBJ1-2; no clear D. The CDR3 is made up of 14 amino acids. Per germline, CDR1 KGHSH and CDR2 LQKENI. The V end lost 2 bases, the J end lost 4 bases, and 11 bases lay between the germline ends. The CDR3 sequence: CASSPGETIYGYTF. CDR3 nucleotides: TGTGCCAGCTCACCAGGCGAGACAATCTATGGCTACACCTTC. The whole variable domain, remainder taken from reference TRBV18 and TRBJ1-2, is NAGVMQNPRHLVRRRGQEARLRCSPMKGHSHVYWYRQLPEEGLKFMVYLQKENIIDESGMPKERFSAEFPKEGPSILRIQQVVRGDSAAYFCASSPGETIYGYTFGSGTRLTVV.

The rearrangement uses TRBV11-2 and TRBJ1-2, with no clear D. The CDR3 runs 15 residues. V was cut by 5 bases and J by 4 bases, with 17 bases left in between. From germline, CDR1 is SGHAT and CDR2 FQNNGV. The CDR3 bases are TGTGCCAGCAGCCCCTTAACGGGCCGGGGCTATGGCTACACCTTC. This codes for CASSPLTGRGYGYTF.

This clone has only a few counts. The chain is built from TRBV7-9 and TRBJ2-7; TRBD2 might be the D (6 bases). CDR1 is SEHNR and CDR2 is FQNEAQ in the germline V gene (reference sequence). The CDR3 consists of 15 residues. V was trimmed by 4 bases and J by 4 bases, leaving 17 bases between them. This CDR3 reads CASSSTRDSPYEQYF. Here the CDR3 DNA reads TGTGCCAGCAGCTCCACTAGGGACTCGCCATACGAGCAGTACTTC.

The CDR3 here is CASSQELGGQGYEQYF. The CDR3 bases are TGTGCCAGCAGCCAAGAATTAGGGGGACAGGGCTACGAGCAGTACTTC. The chain couples TRBV4-2 to TRBJ2-7, with TRBD1 matching over 9 bases. Germline lookup yields CDR1 LGHNA and CDR2 YNFKEQ. V shed 0 bases, J shed 3 bases, and the junction held 6 bases outside the gene matches. The CDR3 sequence is 16 residues long.

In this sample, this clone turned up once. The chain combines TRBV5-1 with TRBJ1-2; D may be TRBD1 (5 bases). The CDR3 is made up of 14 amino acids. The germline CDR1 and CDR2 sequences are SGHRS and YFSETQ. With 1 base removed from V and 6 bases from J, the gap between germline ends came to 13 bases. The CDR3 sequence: CASSLLQGSDGYTF. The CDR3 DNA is TGCGCCAGCAGCTTGCTTCAGGGTTCTGATGGCTACACCTTC.

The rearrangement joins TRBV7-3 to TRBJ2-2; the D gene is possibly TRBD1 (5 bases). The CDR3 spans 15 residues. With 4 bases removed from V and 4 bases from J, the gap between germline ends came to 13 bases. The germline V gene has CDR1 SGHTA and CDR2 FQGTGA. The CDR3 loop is CASSSSGFGTGELFF. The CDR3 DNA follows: TGTGCCAGCAGCTCGTCAGGGTTCGGCACCGGGGAGCTGTTTTTT. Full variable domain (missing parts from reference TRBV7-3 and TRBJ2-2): GAGVSQTPSNKVTEKGKYVELRCDPISGHTALYWYRQSLGQGPEFLIYFQGTGAADDSGLPNDRFFAVRPEGSVSTLKIQRTERGDSAVYLCASSSSGFGTGELFFGEGSRLTVL.

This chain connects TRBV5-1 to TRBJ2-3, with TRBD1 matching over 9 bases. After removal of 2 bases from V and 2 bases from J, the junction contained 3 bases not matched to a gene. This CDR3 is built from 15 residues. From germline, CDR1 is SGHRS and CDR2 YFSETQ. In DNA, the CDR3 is TGCGCCAGCAGCTTAGAACAGGGGGCCACAGATACGCAGTATTTT. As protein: CASSLEQGATDTQYF.

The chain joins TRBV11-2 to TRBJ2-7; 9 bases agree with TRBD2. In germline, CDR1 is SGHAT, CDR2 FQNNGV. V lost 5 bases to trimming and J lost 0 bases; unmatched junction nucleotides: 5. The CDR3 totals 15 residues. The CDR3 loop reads CASSLAGGSSYEQYF. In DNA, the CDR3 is TGTGCCAGCAGCCTTGCGGGGGGGAGCTCCTACGAGCAGTACTTC.

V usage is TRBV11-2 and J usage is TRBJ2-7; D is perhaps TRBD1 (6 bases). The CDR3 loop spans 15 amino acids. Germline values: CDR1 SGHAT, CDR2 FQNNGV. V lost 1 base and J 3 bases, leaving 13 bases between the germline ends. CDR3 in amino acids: CASSLGAGANYEQYF. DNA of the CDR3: TGTGCCAGCAGCTTAGGTGCAGGGGCGAACTACGAGCAGTACTTC. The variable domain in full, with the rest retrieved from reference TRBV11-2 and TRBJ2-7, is EAGVAQSPRYKIIEKRQSVAFWCNPISGHATLYWYQQILGQGPKLLIQFQNNGVVDDSQLPKDRFSAERLKGVDSTLKIQPAKLEDSAVYLCASSLGAGANYEQYFGPGTRLTVT.

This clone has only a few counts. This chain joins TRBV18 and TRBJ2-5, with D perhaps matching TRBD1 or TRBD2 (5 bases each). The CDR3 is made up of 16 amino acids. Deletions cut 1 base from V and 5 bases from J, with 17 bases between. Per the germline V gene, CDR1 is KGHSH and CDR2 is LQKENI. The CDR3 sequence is CASSPLGAESGETQYF. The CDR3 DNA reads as TGTGCCAGCTCACCACTCGGGGCAGAGTCTGGGGAGACCCAGTACTTC.

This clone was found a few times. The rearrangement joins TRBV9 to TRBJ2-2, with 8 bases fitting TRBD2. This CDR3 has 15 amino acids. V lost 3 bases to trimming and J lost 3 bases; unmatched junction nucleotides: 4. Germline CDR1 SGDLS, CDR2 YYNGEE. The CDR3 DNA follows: TGTGCCAGCAGCGGCGGACTAGCTGACACCGGGGAGCTGTTTTTT. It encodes CASSGGLADTGELFF.

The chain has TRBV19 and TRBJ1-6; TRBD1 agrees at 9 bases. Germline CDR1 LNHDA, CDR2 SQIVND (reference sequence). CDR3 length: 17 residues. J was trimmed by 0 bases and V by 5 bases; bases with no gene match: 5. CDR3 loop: CASSWTGASSYNSPLHF. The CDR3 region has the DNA TGTGCCAGTAGTTGGACAGGGGCGAGCTCCTATAATTCACCCCTCCACTTT.

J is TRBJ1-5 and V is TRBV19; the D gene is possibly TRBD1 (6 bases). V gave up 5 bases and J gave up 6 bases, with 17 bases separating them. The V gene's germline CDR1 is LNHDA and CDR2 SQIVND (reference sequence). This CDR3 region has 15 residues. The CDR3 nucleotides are TGTGCCAGTAGTCCCCAAGGGGGGCTAAGTCAGCCCCAGCATTTT. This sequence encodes CASSPQGGLSQPQHF.

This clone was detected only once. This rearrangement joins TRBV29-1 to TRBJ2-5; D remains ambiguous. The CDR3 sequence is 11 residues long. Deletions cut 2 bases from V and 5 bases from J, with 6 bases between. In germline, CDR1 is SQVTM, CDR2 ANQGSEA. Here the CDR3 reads CSVEPLETQYF. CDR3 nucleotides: TGCAGCGTTGAACCTTTGGAGACCCAGTACTTC. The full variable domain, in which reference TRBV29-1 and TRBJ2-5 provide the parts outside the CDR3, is SAVISQKPSRDICQRGTSLTIQCQVDSQVTMMFWYRQQPGQSLTLIATANQGSEATYESGFVIDKFPISRPNLTFSTLTVSNMSPEDSSIYLCSVEPLETQYFGPGTRLLVL.

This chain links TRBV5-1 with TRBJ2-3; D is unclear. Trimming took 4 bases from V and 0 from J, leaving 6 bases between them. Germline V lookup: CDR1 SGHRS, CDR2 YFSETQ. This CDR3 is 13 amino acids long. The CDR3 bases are TGCGCCAGCAGCCCTCTAAGCACAGATACGCAGTATTTT. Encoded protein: CASSPLSTDTQYF.

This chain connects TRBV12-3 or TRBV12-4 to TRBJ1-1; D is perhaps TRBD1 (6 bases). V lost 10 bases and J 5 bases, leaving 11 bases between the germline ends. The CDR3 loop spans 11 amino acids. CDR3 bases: TGTGCCACCAAGGGGGGGACTGAAGCTTTCTTT. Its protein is CATKGGTEAFF.

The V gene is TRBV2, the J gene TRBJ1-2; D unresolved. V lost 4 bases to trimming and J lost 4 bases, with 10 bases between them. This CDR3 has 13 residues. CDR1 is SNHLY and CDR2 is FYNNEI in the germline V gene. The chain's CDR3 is CASSAEGIYGYTF. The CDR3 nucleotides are TGTGCCAGCAGTGCCGAGGGAATCTATGGCTACACCTTC.

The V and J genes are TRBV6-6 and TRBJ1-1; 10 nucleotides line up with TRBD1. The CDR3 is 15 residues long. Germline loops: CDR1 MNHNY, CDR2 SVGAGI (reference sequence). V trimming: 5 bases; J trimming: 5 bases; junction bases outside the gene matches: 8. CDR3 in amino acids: CASSDRQGARTEAFF. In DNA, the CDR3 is TGTGCCAGCAGTGACCGACAGGGGGCTAGAACTGAAGCTTTCTTT.

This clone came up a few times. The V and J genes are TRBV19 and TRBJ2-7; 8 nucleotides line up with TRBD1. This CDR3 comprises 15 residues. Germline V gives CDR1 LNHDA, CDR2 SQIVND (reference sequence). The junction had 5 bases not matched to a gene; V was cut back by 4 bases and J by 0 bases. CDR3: CASSTRDRPSYEQYF. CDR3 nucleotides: TGTGCCAGTAGTACCCGGGACAGGCCCTCCTACGAGCAGTACTTC.

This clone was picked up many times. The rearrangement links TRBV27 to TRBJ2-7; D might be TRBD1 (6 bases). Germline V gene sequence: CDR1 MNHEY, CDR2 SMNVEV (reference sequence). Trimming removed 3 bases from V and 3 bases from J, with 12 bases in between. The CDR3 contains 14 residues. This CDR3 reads CASSFRDIHYEQYF. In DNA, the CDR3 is TGTGCCAGCAGTTTCCGGGACATCCACTACGAGCAGTACTTC.

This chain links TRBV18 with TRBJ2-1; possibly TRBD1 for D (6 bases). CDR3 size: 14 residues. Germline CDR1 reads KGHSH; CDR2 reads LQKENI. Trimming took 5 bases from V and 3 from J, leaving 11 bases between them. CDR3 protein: CASSSRDNYNEQFF. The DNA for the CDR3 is TGTGCCAGCTCATCCCGGGACAACTACAATGAGCAGTTCTTC.

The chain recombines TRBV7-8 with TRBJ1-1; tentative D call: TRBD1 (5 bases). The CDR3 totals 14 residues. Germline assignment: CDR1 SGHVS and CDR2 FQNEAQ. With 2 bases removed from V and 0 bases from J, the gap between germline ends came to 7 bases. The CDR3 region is CASSLTGMNTEAFF. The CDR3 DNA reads TGTGCCAGCAGCTTAACAGGCATGAACACTGAAGCTTTCTTT.

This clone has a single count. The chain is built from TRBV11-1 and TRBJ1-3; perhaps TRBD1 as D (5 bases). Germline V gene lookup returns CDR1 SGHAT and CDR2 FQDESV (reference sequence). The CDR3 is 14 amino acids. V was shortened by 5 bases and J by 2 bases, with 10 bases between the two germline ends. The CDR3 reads CASSRDPPGNTIYF. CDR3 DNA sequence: TGTGCCAGCAGCCGGGACCCGCCTGGAAACACCATATATTTT. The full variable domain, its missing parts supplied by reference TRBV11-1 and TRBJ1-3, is EAEVAQSPRYKITEKSQAVAFWCDPISGHATLYWYRQILGQGPELLVQFQDESVVDDSQLPKDRFSAERLKGVDSTLKIQPAELGDSAMYLCASSRDPPGNTIYFGEGSWLTVV.

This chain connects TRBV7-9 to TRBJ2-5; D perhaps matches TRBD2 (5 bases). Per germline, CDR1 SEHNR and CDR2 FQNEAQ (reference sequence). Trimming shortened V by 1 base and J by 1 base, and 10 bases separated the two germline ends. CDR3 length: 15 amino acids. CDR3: CASSLVVGSQETQYF. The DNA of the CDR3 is TGTGCCAGCAGCTTAGTTGTAGGGAGCCAAGAGACCCAGTACTTC.